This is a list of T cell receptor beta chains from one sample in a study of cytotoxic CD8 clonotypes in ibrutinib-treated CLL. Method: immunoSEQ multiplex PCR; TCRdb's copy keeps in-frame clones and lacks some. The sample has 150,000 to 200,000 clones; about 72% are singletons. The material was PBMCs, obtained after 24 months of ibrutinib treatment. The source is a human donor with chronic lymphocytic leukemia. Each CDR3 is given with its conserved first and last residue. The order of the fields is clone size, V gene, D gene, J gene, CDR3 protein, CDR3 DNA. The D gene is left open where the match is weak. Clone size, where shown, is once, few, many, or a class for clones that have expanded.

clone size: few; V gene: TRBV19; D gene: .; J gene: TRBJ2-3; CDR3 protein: CASTAEFTDTQYF; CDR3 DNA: TGTGCCAGTACGGCGGAATTCACAGATACGCAGTATTTT
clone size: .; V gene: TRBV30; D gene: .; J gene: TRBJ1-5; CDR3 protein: CAWSARSNQPQHF; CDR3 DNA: TGTGCCTGGAGTGCACGTAGCAATCAGCCCCAGCATTTT
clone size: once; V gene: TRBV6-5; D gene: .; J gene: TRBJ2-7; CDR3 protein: CASRLGSTYEQYF; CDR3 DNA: TGTGCCAGCAGACTCGGGAGTACCTACGAGCAGTACTTC
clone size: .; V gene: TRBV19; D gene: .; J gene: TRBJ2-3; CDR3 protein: CASSLSETSTDTQYF; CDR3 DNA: TGTGCCAGTAGTTTATCTGAGACTAGCACAGATACGCAGTATTTT
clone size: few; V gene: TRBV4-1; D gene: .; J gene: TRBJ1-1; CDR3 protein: CASKGHRGPEAFF; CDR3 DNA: TGCGCCAGCAAGGGTCACCGGGGACCCGAAGCTTTCTTT
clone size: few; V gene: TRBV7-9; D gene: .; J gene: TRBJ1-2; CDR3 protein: CASSLDGASPTTGCTF; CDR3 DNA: TGTGCCAGCAGCCTCGACGGGGCCAGCCCGACAACCGGCTGCACCTTC
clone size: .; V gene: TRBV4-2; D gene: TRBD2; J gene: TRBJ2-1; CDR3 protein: CASSPRGLEIDEQFF; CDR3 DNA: TGTGCCAGCAGCCCACGGGGACTAGAGATCGACGAGCAGTTCTTC
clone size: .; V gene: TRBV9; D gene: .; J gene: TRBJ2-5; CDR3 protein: CASNIRPLRPGNQETQYF; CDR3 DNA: TGTGCCAGCAACATCCGCCCTCTCCGGCCGGGGAACCAAGAGACCCAGTACTTC
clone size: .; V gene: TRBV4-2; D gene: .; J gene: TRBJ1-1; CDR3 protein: CASSQDVTQYTEAFF; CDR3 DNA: TGTGCCAGCAGCCAAGATGTAACCCAATACACTGAAGCTTTCTTT
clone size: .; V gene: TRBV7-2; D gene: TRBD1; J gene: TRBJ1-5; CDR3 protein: CASSLTIGQGTQPQHF; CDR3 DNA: TGTGCCAGCAGCCTCACGATTGGACAGGGAACTCAGCCCCAGCATTTT
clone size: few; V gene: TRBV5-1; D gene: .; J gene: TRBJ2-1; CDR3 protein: CASSLEASYNEQFF; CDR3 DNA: TGCGCCAGCAGCTTGGAAGCGTCATACAATGAGCAGTTCTTC
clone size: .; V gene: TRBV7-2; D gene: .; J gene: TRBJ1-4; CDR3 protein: CASSFGGGHYEKLFF; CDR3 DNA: TGTGCCAGCAGCTTCGGAGGGGGGCATTATGAAAAACTGTTTTTT
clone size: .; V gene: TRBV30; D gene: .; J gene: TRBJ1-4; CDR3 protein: CAWSVSMASNEKLFF; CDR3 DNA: TGTGCCTGGAGTGTTAGCATGGCGAGTAATGAAAAACTGTTTTTT
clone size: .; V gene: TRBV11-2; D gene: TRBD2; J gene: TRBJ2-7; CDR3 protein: CASSLGLAGRYEQYF; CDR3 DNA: TGTGCCAGCAGCTTGGGACTAGCGGGACGCTACGAGCAGTACTTC
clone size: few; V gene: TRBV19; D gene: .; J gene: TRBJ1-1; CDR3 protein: CASSIQGGGAEAFF; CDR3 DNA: TGTGCCAGTAGTATCCAGGGCGGAGGGGCTGAAGCTTTCTTT
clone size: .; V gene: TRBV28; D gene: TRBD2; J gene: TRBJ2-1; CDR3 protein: CASSLYDPSGTGWNEQFF; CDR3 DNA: TGTGCCAGCAGTTTATATGACCCTAGCGGGACGGGTTGGAATGAGCAGTTCTTC
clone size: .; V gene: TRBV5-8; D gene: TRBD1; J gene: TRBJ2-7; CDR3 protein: CASSRTGEDPYEQYF; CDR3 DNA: TGTGCCAGCAGCCGGACAGGGGAGGACCCCTACGAGCAGTACTTC
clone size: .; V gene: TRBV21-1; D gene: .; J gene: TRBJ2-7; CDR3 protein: CASSNPPPGQGRCYEQYF; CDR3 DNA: TGTGCCAGCAGCAACCCACCCCCGGGACAGGGACGATGCTACGAGCAGTACTTC
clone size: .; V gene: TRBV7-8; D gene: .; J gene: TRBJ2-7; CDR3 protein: CASSLIGGPYEQYF; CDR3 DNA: TGTGCCAGCAGCTTAATCGGCGGGCCCTACGAGCAGTACTTC
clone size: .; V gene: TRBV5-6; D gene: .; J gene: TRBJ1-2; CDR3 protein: CASSIGQLRRGYTF; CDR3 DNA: TGTGCCAGCAGTATCGGACAGCTTAGACGGGGCTACACCTTC
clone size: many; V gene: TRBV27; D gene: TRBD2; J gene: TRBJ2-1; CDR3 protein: CASSPGTSGGMYNEQFF; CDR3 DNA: TGTGCCAGCAGTCCCGGGACTAGCGGGGGGATGTACAATGAGCAGTTCTTC
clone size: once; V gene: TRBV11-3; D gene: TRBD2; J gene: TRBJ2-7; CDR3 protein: CASSEFRTGGEQYF; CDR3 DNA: TGTGCCAGCAGCGAATTCCGGACGGGGGGCGAGCAGTACTTC
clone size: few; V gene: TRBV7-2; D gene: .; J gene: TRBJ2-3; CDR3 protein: CASSLAQGGDTQYF; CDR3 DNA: TGTGCCAGCAGCTTAGCTCAGGGAGGAGATACGCAGTATTTT
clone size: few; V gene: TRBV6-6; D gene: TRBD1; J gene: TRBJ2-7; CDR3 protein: CASSSRDRVYEQYF; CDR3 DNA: TGTGCCAGCAGTTCCCGGGACAGGGTCTACGAGCAGTACTTC
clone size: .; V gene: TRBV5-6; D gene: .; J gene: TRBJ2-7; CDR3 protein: CASSLYEYEQYF; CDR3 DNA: TGTGCCAGCAGCTTATACGAGTACGAGCAGTACTTC
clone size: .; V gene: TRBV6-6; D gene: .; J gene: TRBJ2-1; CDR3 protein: CASSTTVPRYNEQFF; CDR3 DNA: TGTGCCAGCAGCACGACGGTCCCTCGCTACAATGAGCAGTTCTTC
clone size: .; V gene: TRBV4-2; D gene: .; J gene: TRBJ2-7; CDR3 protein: CASSQVLGIGYEQYF; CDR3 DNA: TGTGCCAGCAGCCAAGTTCTTGGTATTGGCTACGAGCAGTACTTC
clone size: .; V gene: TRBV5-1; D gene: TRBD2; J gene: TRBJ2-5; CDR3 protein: CASSRLAGGETQYF; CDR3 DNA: TGCGCCAGCAGTCGACTAGCGGGAGGAGAGACCCAGTACTTC
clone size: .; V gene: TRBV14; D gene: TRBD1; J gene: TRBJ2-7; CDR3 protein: CASSRRGTGPHLAIF; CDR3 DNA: TGTGCCAGCAGCCGAAGAGGGACAGGCCCCCACCTGGCAATCTTC
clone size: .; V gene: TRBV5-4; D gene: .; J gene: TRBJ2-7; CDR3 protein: CASSLGHSAYEQYF; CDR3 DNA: TGTGCCAGCAGCTTAGGACATTCGGCCTACGAGCAGTACTTC
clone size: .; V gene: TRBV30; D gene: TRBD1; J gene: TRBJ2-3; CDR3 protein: CAWSTGGGGTDTQYF; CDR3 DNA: TGTGCCTGGAGTACAGGGGGCGGTGGGACAGATACGCAGTATTTT
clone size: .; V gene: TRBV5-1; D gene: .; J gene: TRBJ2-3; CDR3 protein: CASTISSTDTQYF; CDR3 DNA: TGCGCCAGCACTATCTCTAGCACAGATACGCAGTATTTT
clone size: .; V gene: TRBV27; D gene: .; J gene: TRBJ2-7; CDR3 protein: CASSLSGRGPGEQYF; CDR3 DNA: TGTGCCAGCAGTTTATCCGGAAGGGGCCCCGGGGAGCAGTACTTC